Listed below are T cell receptor beta chains from one sample, sequenced in a study of shared clonotypes between healthy human individuals. Produced via immunoSEQ multiplex PCR; TCRdb's table is partial and in-frame only. The sample carries 750,000 to 1,000,000 clones, about 91% recorded once. Sequencing was carried out using naive CD8+ T cells sorted from blood. The receptor source for this set is a man aged 25 to 40 in good health. Each CDR3 is given with its conserved first and last residue. The order of the fields is clone size, D gene, J gene, V gene, CDR3 protein, CDR3 DNA. A D gene is named only where the DNA matches it firmly. Only some rows state a clone size, as once, few, many or a class for expanded clones.

clone_size: -
d_call: TRBD2
j_call: TRBJ2-2
v_call: TRBV6-1
cdr3_aa: CASALAGVGTGELFF
cdr3_nt: TGTGCCAGCGCACTAGCGGGAGTCGGGACCGGGGAGCTGTTTTTT

clone_size: -
d_call: -
j_call: TRBJ2-7
v_call: TRBV7-8
cdr3_aa: CASSPGQTYEQYF
cdr3_nt: TGTGCCAGCAGCCCCGGGCAGACCTACGAGCAGTACTTC

clone_size: -
d_call: -
j_call: TRBJ2-1
v_call: TRBV7-3
cdr3_aa: CASSLTGGNEQFF
cdr3_nt: TGTGCCAGCAGCTTAACCGGCGGAAATGAGCAGTTCTTC

clone_size: -
d_call: TRBD2
j_call: TRBJ2-7
v_call: TRBV9
cdr3_aa: CASSAASSGAYEQYF
cdr3_nt: TGTGCCAGCAGCGCCGCAAGTAGCGGGGCCTACGAGCAGTACTTC

clone_size: once
d_call: -
j_call: TRBJ2-7
v_call: TRBV27
cdr3_aa: CASSPWTRRDEQYF
cdr3_nt: TGTGCCAGCAGTCCTTGGACCCGGAGGGACGAGCAGTACTTC

clone_size: -
d_call: TRBD2
j_call: TRBJ2-7
v_call: TRBV6-5
cdr3_aa: CASSYSTSGDAYEQYF
cdr3_nt: TGTGCCAGCAGTTACTCGACTAGCGGGGATGCCTACGAGCAGTACTTC

clone_size: -
d_call: TRBD2
j_call: TRBJ2-7
v_call: TRBV13
cdr3_aa: CASSTSGTPYEQYF
cdr3_nt: TGTGCCAGCAGCACTAGCGGGACCCCCTACGAGCAGTACTTC

clone_size: -
d_call: -
j_call: TRBJ2-3
v_call: TRBV5-1
cdr3_aa: CASSLSLRATDTQYF
cdr3_nt: TGCGCCAGCAGCTTGAGTCTTCGCGCTACAGATACGCAGTATTTT

clone_size: -
d_call: TRBD1
j_call: TRBJ1-1
v_call: TRBV28
cdr3_aa: CASSNPKGDRGPYTEAFF
cdr3_nt: TGTGCCAGCAGTAACCCGAAGGGGGACAGGGGACCCTACACTGAAGCTTTCTTT

clone_size: -
d_call: TRBD2
j_call: TRBJ2-5
v_call: TRBV28
cdr3_aa: CASSRPAGAPETQYF
cdr3_nt: TGTGCCAGCAGTCGACCAGCGGGAGCCCCAGAGACCCAGTACTTC

clone_size: once
d_call: -
j_call: TRBJ2-7
v_call: TRBV28
cdr3_aa: CASSLKGREQYF
cdr3_nt: TGTGCCAGCAGTTTAAAGGGTCGCGAGCAGTACTTC

clone_size: many
d_call: -
j_call: TRBJ2-7
v_call: TRBV28
cdr3_aa: CASSFGGDPYEQYF
cdr3_nt: TGTGCCAGCAGTTTCGGAGGGGACCCCTACGAGCAGTACTTC

clone_size: once
d_call: -
j_call: TRBJ2-3
v_call: TRBV4-1
cdr3_aa: CASSQVEGVTDTQYF
cdr3_nt: TGCGCCAGCAGCCAAGTTGAGGGAGTGACAGATACGCAGTATTTT

clone_size: -
d_call: -
j_call: TRBJ2-7
v_call: TRBV21-1
cdr3_aa: CASSTGLADTYEQYF
cdr3_nt: TGTGCCAGCAGCACCGGACTAGCGGATACCTACGAGCAGTACTTC

clone_size: -
d_call: TRBD2
j_call: TRBJ2-5
v_call: TRBV10-3
cdr3_aa: CAISGGGGETQYF
cdr3_nt: TGTGCCATTAGCGGTGGGGGGGGAGAGACCCAGTACTTC

clone_size: once
d_call: -
j_call: TRBJ2-1
v_call: TRBV9
cdr3_aa: CASSVEGSGNEQFF
cdr3_nt: TGTGCCAGCAGCGTGGAGGGGAGCGGCAATGAGCAGTTCTTC

clone_size: -
d_call: TRBD1
j_call: TRBJ1-1
v_call: TRBV27
cdr3_aa: CASSSLTPDRGDVAEAFF
cdr3_nt: TGTGCCAGCAGTTCCCTAACCCCGGACAGGGGCGATGTTGCTGAAGCTTTCTTT